The 27 T cell receptor beta chains below all came from one sample that was sequenced in a study of blood T cells in healthy people across ages. The use of a sample-barcoded 5' primer and a J-beta primer mix characterized a second PCR of roughly 6 to 11 cycles. TCRdb reanalysed the 5' RACE reads using MiXCR and keeps one entry per CDR3 protein. This sample carries some 940,000 distinct CDR3 sequences, 25% to 35% of them seen once, and the ten largest clones take around 9.6%. This sample also belongs to another study, concerning T cells of mothers and their children.

The sequenced material came from blood. These TCRs come from a woman in her 40s in good health.

The V gene is TRBV5-1, the J gene TRBJ2-1; the match to TRBD2 covers 9 bases. CDR3 length: 16 amino acids. CDR1 is SGHRS and CDR2 is YFSETQ in the germline V gene. V shed 3 bases and J 3 bases; nucleotides not matched to a gene: 7. CDR3 sequence: CASSSVAGVGYNEQFF. CDR3 coding DNA: TGCGCCAGCAGCTCCGTAGCGGGGGTCGGCTACAATGAGCAGTTCTTC.

The rearrangement links TRBV20-1 to TRBJ2-2; tentative D call: TRBD1 (6 bases). Per the germline V gene, CDR1 is DFQATT and CDR2 is SNEGSKA (reference sequence). V gave up 4 bases and J gave up 4 bases, with 16 bases separating them. The CDR3 runs to 15 residues. CDR3 coding DNA: TGCAGTGCTACCCCTGACGGCAGGGGCACCGGGGAGCTGTTTTTT. Encoded protein: CSATPDGRGTGELFF.

The DNA of the CDR3 is TGCAGTGCTAGACCCGCTAACACAGCCTCTGGGGCCAACGTCCTGACTTTC. Translation gives CSARPANTASGANVLTF. The chain employs TRBV20-1 and TRBJ2-6; D remains unclear. The CDR3 runs to 17 residues. CDR1 DFQATT and CDR2 SNEGSKA come from the germline V gene (reference sequence). V lost 2 bases to trimming and J lost 0 bases, with 14 bases between them.

This clonotype was observed a few times. The chain uses TRBV5-5 and TRBJ1-1; TRBD1 is a possible D gene (5 bases). CDR3 length: 15 amino acids. Deletions cut 6 bases from V and 0 bases from J, with 15 bases between. Germline lookup yields CDR1 SGHKS and CDR2 YYEKEE (reference sequence). This CDR3 is CASTQDGAVNTEAFF. In DNA, the CDR3 is TGTGCCAGCACCCAGGACGGGGCGGTGAACACTGAAGCTTTCTTT. Drawing the rest from reference TRBV5-5 and TRBJ1-1, the complete variable domain is DAGVTQSPTHLIKTRGQQVTLRCSPISGHKSVSWYQQVLGQGPQFIFQYYEKEERGRGNFPDRFSARQFPNYSSELNVNALLLGDSALYLCASTQDGAVNTEAFFGQGTRLTVV.

This sequence joins TRBV7-2 and TRBJ2-2, with 7 nucleotides matching TRBD1. V shed 0 bases, J shed 5 bases, and the junction held 3 bases outside the gene matches. CDR1 is SGHTA and CDR2 is FQGNSA in the germline V gene. The CDR3 is made up of 15 amino acids. The CDR3 loop reads CASSLAGQTTGELFF. CDR3 nucleotide sequence: TGTGCCAGCAGCTTAGCGGGACAGACAACCGGGGAGCTGTTTTTT.

The chain carries TRBV12-3 or TRBV12-4 and TRBJ1-5, with D hard to call. The length of the CDR3 is 13 residues. V lost 7 bases and J 4 bases, leaving 11 bases between the germline ends. For the CDR3, the DNA is TGTGCCAGCACTGTAGCGGGGAATCAGCCCCAGCATTTT. Its translation is CASTVAGNQPQHF.

J is TRBJ2-7 and V is TRBV29-1, with D perhaps TRBD2 (6 bases). Germline CDR1 is SQVTM and CDR2 is ANQGSEA. The germline V and J ends were trimmed by 5 bases and 2 bases, with 16 bases remaining between them. The CDR3 is 14 residues long. The CDR3: CSVLSGAPTYEQYF. In DNA form, the CDR3 reads TGCAGCGTTTTATCGGGAGCCCCAACCTACGAGCAGTACTTC.

This clonotype appeared many times. One end of the junction fails to match germline, which may point to a read error. The chain employs TRBV20-1 and TRBJ2-1; 9 bases match TRBD2. CDR1 and CDR2 from the germline V gene are DFQATT and SNEGSKA (reference sequence). CDR3 length: 12 amino acids. CDR3 nucleotide sequence: TGCAGGGCTAGCGGGGTTTTCAATGAGCAGTTCTTC. It yields the protein CRASGVFNEQFF.

This clonotype was seen more than once but under ten times. The V gene is TRBV20-1, the J gene TRBJ2-3; TRBD2 matches at 9 bases. The CDR3 is made up of 14 amino acids. CDR1 and CDR2 from the germline V gene are DFQATT and SNEGSKA (reference sequence). V shed 3 bases, J shed 0 bases, and the junction held 1 base outside the gene matches. The CDR3 region is CSARRGGSTDTQYF. Here the CDR3 DNA reads TGCAGTGCTAGGCGGGGGGGGAGCACAGATACGCAGTATTTT.

About this clonotype: A much larger clone differs by one base, so this may be a read error. This chain links TRBV7-8 with TRBJ2-1; D is unclear. The V end lost 5 bases, the J end lost 4 bases, and 9 bases lay between the germline ends. The V gene's germline CDR1 is SGHVS and CDR2 FQNEAQ. The CDR3 totals 13 residues. This CDR3 is CASSRSPYNEQFF. The CDR3 DNA follows: TGTGCCAGCAGCCGGTCCCCTTACAATGAGCAGTTCTTC. The variable domain in full, completed from reference TRBV7-8 and TRBJ2-1, reads GAGVSQSPRYKVAKRGQDVALRCDPISGHVSLFWYQQALGQGPEFLTYFQNEAQLDKSGLPSDRFFAERPEGSVSTLKIQRTQQEDSAVYLCASSRSPYNEQFFGPGTRLTVL.

The chain carries TRBV18 and TRBJ2-4; D is possibly TRBD1 or TRBD2 (5 bases each). Germline CDR1 is KGHSH and CDR2 is LQKENI. Trimming shortened V by 0 bases and J by 13 bases, and 19 bases separated the two germline ends. CDR3 length: 15 residues. The DNA of the CDR3 is TGTGCCAGCTCACCACCGTTCGGGACGGAAGAGATCCAGTACTTC. Its translation is CASSPPFGTEEIQYF.

This clonotype has at least ten counts. The genes are TRBV20-1 and TRBJ2-3, with D unresolved. Germline V gene sequence: CDR1 DFQATT, CDR2 SNEGSKA (reference sequence). CDR3 length equals 14 residues. Trimming took off 0 bases at V and 3 bases at J, with 10 bases between the two ends. The CDR3 sequence is CSARDYDPTDTQYF. CDR3 DNA sequence: TGCAGTGCTAGAGATTATGACCCAACAGATACGCAGTATTTT.

J is TRBJ2-3 and V is TRBV7-9; 7 positions match TRBD2. The junction had 11 bases not matched to a gene; V was cut back by 4 bases and J by 4 bases. The length of the CDR3 is 16 residues. Germline V lookup: CDR1 SEHNR, CDR2 FQNEAQ (reference sequence). CDR3 coding DNA: TGTGCCAGCAGCTGGGGAGTGAGCGGGGTTGCAGATACGCAGTATTTT. It specifies CASSWGVSGVADTQYF.

This clonotype was counted a few times. The germline gene is not matched at one end of the junction; a read error may be the cause. The chain carries TRBV15 and TRBJ1-1; D gene unclear. This CDR3 region has 15 residues. Germline CDR1 reads LNHNV; CDR2 reads YYDKDF (reference sequence). The CDR3 coding sequence is TGTACCACCAGCAGAGATAGGAGGGTAGGTTCGGAAGCTTTCTTT. It yields the protein CTTSRDRRVGSEAFF. Complete variable domain (other parts from reference TRBV15 and TRBJ1-1): DAMVIQNPRYQVTQFGKPVTLSCSQTLNHNVMYWYQQKSSQAPKLLFHYYDKDFNNEADTPDNFQSRRPNTSFCFLDIRSPGLGDTAMYLCTTSRDRRVGSEAFFGQGTRLTVV.

This clonotype was seen only a few times. J is TRBJ1-5 and V is TRBV7-2, with 7 bases aligning to TRBD1. This CDR3 has 15 amino acids. With V trimmed by 2 bases and J by 3 bases, 4 bases remained unmatched. Germline V gene lookup returns CDR1 SGHTA and CDR2 FQGNSA. This CDR3 reads CASSLSTGLNQPQHF. The CDR3 region has the DNA TGTGCCAGCAGCTTATCGACAGGGCTCAATCAGCCCCAGCATTTT.

This chain uses TRBV6-6 with TRBJ2-5; perhaps TRBD1 as D (5 bases). Between the trimmed V and J ends, which lost 5 bases and 3 bases, there was a span of 10 bases. In germline, CDR1 is MNHNY, CDR2 SVGAGI (reference sequence). The length of the CDR3 is 13 residues. CDR3 loop: CASSNEGEETQYF. The CDR3 bases are TGTGCCAGCAGTAACGAAGGGGAAGAGACCCAGTACTTC.

The chain employs TRBV9 and TRBJ2-7; possibly TRBD2 for D (7 bases). This CDR3 has 15 amino acids. Germline V gene sequence: CDR1 SGDLS, CDR2 YYNGEE. Trimming cost V 4 bases and J 3 bases, with 17 bases left between them. The CDR3 nucleotides read TGTGCCAGCAGCCCGCCGGGCGGGGGCCTCTACGAGCAGTACTTC. This translates into CASSPPGGGLYEQYF.

This clonotype was detected a few times. The CDR3: CASSLAPGGTDTQYF. The CDR3 nucleotides are TGTGCCAGCAGCTTAGCGCCGGGGGGTACAGATACGCAGTATTTT. J is TRBJ2-3 and V is TRBV7-2; 7 nucleotides agree with TRBD2. CDR1 and CDR2 (germline): SGHTA, FQGNSA. V trimming: 0 bases; J trimming: 3 bases; junction bases outside the gene matches: 3. CDR3 size: 15 residues.

This clonotype has only a few counts. The genes are TRBV7-2 and TRBJ2-1; 9 nucleotides line up with TRBD2. Trimming removed 7 bases from V and 5 bases from J; junction bases left unmatched: 3. The CDR3 length is 13 residues. The germline V gene has CDR1 SGHTA and CDR2 FQGNSA. The CDR3 reads CASNSGGNNEQFF. The CDR3 DNA follows: TGTGCCAGCAATAGCGGGGGAAACAATGAGCAGTTCTTC.

This clonotype was observed at least ten times. This chain links TRBV20-1 with TRBJ2-7; 12 positions match TRBD2. The CDR3 is made up of 15 amino acids. Germline V gives CDR1 DFQATT, CDR2 SNEGSKA (reference sequence). Germline trimming cut 6 bases from V and 2 bases from J; bases unmatched to any gene: 8. CDR3 DNA sequence: TGCAGTGCGTGGACTAGCGGGGCGACAACCTACGAGCAGTACTTC. Amino acids: CSAWTSGATTYEQYF.

The chain couples TRBV7-2 to TRBJ2-3; no reliable D call. Between the trimmed V and J ends, which lost 6 bases and 4 bases, there was a span of 8 bases. The CDR3 runs to 12 residues. Per germline, CDR1 SGHTA and CDR2 FQGNSA. This CDR3 is CASRQQADTQYF. The CDR3 bases are TGTGCCAGCAGGCAGCAGGCAGATACGCAGTATTTT.

The chain couples TRBV5-5 to TRBJ1-1; D remains ambiguous. This CDR3 contains 15 residues. With 0 bases removed from V and 3 bases from J, the gap between germline ends came to 12 bases. From germline, CDR1 is SGHKS and CDR2 YYEKEE (reference sequence). The CDR3 DNA reads TGTGCCAGCAGCTTGGCCGGGCAGCCGGACACTGAAGCTTTCTTT. It is translated as CASSLAGQPDTEAFF.

Note on this clonotype: Just one base apart from a much larger clone, this may be a read error. V usage is TRBV9 and J usage is TRBJ2-6, with 7 bases matching TRBD1. The CDR3 runs 18 residues. The germline V gene has CDR1 SGDLS and CDR2 YYNGEE. The CDR3 nucleotides read TGTGCCAGCAGCGTAGCCGGGACAGCCTTCTCTGGGGCCAACGTCCGGACTTTC. This codes for CASSVAGTAFSGANVRTF. The full variable domain, with the rest looked up from reference TRBV9 and TRBJ2-6, is DSGVTQTPKHLITATGQRVTLRCSPRSGDLSVYWYQQSLDQGLQFLIQYYNGEERAKGNILERFSAQQFPDLHSELNLSSLELGDSALYFCASSVAGTAFSGANVRTFGAGSRLTVL.

This clonotype has ten or more counts. The junction does not match germline at one end; this may be a read error. The J gene is TRBJ2-5, the V gene TRBV7-7, with D perhaps TRBD2 (6 bases). The CDR3 has 16 amino acids. The germline CDR1 and CDR2 sequences are SSHAT and FNYEAQ (reference sequence). DNA of the CDR3: TGTGCTAGCAGCCCCGGGGGTGGGCTAGGACCCGAGACCCAGTACTTC. Translated, it gives CASSPGGGLGPETQYF.

Many counts were recorded for this clonotype. The chain has TRBV6-4 and TRBJ2-1; the D is unclear. In germline, CDR1 is MRHNA, CDR2 SNTAGT. The length of the CDR3 is 14 residues. The ends were cut back, 0 bases at V and 4 bases at J, with 7 bases in the middle. CDR3 bases: TGTGCCAGCAGTGACTCGGCCGAATACAATGAGCAGTTCTTC. Translated, it gives CASSDSAEYNEQFF.

For this clonotype: The junction shows a germline mismatch at one end, possibly a read error. The chain combines TRBV7-7 with TRBJ2-1; D gene unclear. CDR1 and CDR2 from the germline V gene are SSHAT and FNYEAQ (reference sequence). The CDR3 contains 13 residues. The CDR3 region has the DNA TGTGCTAGCAGCAACGACCCCCGGAATGAGCAGTTCTTC. Residues: CASSNDPRNEQFF.

This clonotype was observed many times. The chain couples TRBV7-9 to TRBJ2-3, with 11 bases lining up with TRBD2. The length of the CDR3 is 14 residues. J was trimmed by 4 bases and V by 6 bases; bases with no gene match: 3. Germline CDR1 is SEHNR and CDR2 is FQNEAQ (reference sequence). This chain's CDR3 is CASSEGLAADTQYF. The CDR3 nucleotides read TGTGCCAGCAGTGAGGGACTAGCGGCAGATACGCAGTATTTT.